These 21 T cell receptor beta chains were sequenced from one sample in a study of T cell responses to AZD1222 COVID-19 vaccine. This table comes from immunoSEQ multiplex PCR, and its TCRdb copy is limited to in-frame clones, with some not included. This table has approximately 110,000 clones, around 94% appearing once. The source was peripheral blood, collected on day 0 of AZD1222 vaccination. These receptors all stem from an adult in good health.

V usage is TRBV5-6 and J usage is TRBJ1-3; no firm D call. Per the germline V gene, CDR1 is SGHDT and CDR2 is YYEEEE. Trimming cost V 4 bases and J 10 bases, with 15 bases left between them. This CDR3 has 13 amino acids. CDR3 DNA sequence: TGTGCCAGCAGCCCCACATCCTCTAGGACCATATATTTT. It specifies CASSPTSSRTIYF.

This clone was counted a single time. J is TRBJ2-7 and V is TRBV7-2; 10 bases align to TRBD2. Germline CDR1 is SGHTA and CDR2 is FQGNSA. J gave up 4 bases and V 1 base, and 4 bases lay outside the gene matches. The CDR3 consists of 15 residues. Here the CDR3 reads CASSLEAGGHYEQYF. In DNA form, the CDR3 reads TGTGCCAGCAGCTTAGAAGCGGGGGGGCATTACGAGCAGTACTTC. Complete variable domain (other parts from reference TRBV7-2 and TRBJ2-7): GAGVSQSPSNKVTEKGKDVELRCDPISGHTALYWYRQSLGQGLEFLIYFQGNSAPDKSGLPSDRFSAERTGGSVSTLTIQRTQQEDSAVYLCASSLEAGGHYEQYFGPGTRLTVT.

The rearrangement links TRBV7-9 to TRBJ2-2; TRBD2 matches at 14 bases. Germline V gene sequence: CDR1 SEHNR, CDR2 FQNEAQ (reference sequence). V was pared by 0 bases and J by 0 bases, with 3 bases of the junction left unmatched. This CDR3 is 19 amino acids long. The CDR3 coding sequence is TGTGCCAGCAGCTTAGCCGGACTAGCGGGGGGCGCGAACACCGGGGAGCTGTTTTTT. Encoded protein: CASSLAGLAGGANTGELFF.

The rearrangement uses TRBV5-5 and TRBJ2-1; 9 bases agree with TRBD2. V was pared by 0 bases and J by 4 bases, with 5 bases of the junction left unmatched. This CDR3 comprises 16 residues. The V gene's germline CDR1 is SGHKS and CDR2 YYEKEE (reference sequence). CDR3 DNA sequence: TGTGCCAGCAGCTTGGTGGCGGGGGGGCCATACAATGAGCAGTTCTTC. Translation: CASSLVAGGPYNEQFF.

The CDR3 nucleotides read TGTGCCAGCAGTTTATGGAGGAGGGAGGGCCAAGCAGATACGCAGTATTTT. It codes for CASSLWRREGQADTQYF. The V gene is TRBV28, the J gene TRBJ2-3; 7 bases align to TRBD2. J was trimmed by 4 bases and V by 0 bases; bases with no gene match: 10. This CDR3 is 17 amino acids long. From germline, CDR1 is MDHEN and CDR2 SYDVKM.

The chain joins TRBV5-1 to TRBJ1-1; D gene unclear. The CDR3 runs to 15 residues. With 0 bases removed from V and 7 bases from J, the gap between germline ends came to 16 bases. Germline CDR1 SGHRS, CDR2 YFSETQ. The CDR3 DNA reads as TGCGCCAGCAGCTTGGGGGGTGCAGGTTGGAATGAAGCTTTCTTT. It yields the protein CASSLGGAGWNEAFF.

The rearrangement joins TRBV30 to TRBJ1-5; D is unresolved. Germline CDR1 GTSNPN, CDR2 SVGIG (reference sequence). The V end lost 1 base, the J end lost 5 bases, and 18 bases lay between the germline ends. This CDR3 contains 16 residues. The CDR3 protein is CAWSAPRLWSYQPQHF. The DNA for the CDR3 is TGTGCCTGGAGTGCACCCAGACTGTGGAGCTATCAGCCCCAGCATTTT.

In DNA, the CDR3 is TGTGCCAGTTCGGGACAGGGACAAGAGACCCAGTACTTC. Its protein is CASSGQGQETQYF. The chain joins TRBV19 to TRBJ2-5, with TRBD1 matching 9 bases. V lost 8 bases to trimming and J lost 2 bases; unmatched junction nucleotides: 3. The CDR3 has 13 residues. CDR1 is LNHDA and CDR2 is SQIVND in the germline V gene (reference sequence).

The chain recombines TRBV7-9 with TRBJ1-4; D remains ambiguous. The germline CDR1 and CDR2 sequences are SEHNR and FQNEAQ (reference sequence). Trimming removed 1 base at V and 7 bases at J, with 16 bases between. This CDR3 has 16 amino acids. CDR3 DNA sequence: TGTGCCAGCAGCTTAGAGGGTACCTTTTTCGCTGAAAAACTGTTTTTT. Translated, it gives CASSLEGTFFAEKLFF. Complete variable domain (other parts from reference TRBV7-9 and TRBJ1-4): DTGVSQNPRHKITKRGQNVTFRCDPISEHNRLYWYRQTLGQGPEFLTYFQNEAQLEKSRLLSDRFSAERPKGSFSTLEIQRTEQGDSAMYLCASSLEGTFFAEKLFFGSGTQLSVL.

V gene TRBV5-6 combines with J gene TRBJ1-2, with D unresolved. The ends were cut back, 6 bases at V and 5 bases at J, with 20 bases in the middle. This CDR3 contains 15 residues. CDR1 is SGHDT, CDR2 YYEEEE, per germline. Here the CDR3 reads CASTPRGRHKYGYTF. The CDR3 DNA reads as TGTGCCAGCACCCCACGAGGGAGACATAAATATGGCTACACCTTC.

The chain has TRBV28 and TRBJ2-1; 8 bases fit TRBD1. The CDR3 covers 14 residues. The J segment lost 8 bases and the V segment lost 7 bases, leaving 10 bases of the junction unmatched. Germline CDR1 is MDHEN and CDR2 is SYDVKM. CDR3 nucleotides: TGTGCCAGCACCCGCTCGGACAGGGAAGATGAGCAGTTCTTC. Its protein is CASTRSDREDEQFF.

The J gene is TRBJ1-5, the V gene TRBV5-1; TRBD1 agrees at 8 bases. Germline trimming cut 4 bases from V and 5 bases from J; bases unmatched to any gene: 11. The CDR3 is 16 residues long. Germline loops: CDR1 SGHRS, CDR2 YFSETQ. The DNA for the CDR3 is TGCGCCAGCAGCCCGACAGGGGTAACGGGCTATCAGCCCCAGCATTTT. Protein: CASSPTGVTGYQPQHF.

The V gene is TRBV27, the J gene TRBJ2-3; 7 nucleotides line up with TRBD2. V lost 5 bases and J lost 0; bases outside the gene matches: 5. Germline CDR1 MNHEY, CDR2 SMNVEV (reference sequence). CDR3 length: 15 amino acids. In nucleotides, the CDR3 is TGTGCCAGCAGTGGCCTAGCGGCGAGCACAGATACGCAGTATTTT. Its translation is CASSGLAASTDTQYF.

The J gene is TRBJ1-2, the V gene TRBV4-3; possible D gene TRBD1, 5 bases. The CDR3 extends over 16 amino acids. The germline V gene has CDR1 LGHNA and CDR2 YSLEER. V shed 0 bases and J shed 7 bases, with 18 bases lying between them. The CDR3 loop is CASSQDRGARQSGYTF. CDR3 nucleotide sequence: TGCGCCAGCAGCCAAGATAGGGGCGCGCGTCAGAGTGGCTACACCTTC.

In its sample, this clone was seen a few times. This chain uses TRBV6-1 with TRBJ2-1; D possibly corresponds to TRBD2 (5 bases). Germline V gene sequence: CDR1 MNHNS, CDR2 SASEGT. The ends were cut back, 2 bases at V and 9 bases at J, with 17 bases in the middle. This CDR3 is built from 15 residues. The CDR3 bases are TGTGCCAGCAGTGAATACTTCTCGGGTGAGGGTGAGCAGTTCTTC. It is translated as CASSEYFSGEGEQFF.

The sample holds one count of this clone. The CDR3 loop is CASSQDGYRDTEAFF. CDR3 DNA sequence: TGTGCCAGCAGCCAAGATGGGTACAGGGACACTGAAGCTTTCTTT. The chain combines TRBV3-1 (or the pseudogene TRBV3-2) with TRBJ1-1, with a possible D match to TRBD1 (6 bases). V was shortened by 0 bases and J by 3 bases, with 11 bases between the two germline ends. The CDR3 has 15 residues. The germline gives CDR1 LGHDT, CDR2 YNNKEL (reference sequence).

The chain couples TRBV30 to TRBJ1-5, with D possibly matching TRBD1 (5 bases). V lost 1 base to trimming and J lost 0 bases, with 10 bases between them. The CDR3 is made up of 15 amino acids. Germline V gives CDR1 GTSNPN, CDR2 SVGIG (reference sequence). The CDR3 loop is CAWSGGLLSNQPQHF. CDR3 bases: TGTGCCTGGAGTGGGGGACTGCTTAGCAATCAGCCCCAGCATTTT.

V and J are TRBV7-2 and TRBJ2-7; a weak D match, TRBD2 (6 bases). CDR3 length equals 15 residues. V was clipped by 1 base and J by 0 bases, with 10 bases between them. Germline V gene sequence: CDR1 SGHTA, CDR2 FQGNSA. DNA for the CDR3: TGTGCCAGCAGCTTAGATAGCGGAAGCTCCTACGAGCAGTACTTC. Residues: CASSLDSGSSYEQYF.

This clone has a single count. CDR3 coding DNA: TGTGCCAGCTCACCACCGTGGCGTGATGCCAATTCACCCCTCCACTTT. Its translation: CASSPPWRDANSPLHF. This chain links TRBV18 with TRBJ1-6; D not resolved. V was shortened by 0 bases and J by 7 bases, with 13 bases between the two germline ends. The CDR3 covers 16 residues. Germline CDR1 reads KGHSH; CDR2 reads LQKENI.

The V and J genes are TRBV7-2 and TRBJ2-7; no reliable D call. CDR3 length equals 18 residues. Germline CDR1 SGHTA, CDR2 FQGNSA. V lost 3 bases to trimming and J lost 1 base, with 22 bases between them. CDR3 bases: TGTGCCAGCAGCTTGCGATTGAACAGCCTCATTTCGTCCTACGAGCAGTACTTC. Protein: CASSLRLNSLISSYEQYF. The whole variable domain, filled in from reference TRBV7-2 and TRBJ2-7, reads GAGVSQSPSNKVTEKGKDVELRCDPISGHTALYWYRQSLGQGLEFLIYFQGNSAPDKSGLPSDRFSAERTGGSVSTLTIQRTQQEDSAVYLCASSLRLNSLISSYEQYFGPGTRLTVT.

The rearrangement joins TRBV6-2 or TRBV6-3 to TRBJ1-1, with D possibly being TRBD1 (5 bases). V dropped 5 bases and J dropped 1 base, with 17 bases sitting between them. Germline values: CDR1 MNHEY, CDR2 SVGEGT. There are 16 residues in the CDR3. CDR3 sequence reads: CASSTFTGLSNTEAFF. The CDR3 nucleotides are TGTGCCAGCAGTACATTTACAGGACTATCGAACACTGAAGCTTTCTTT.